The 16 T cell receptor beta chains listed next were all sequenced from one sample in a study of cytomegalovirus exposure and HLA in healthy donors. The data were produced by immunoSEQ multiplex PCR, yet TCRdb's version contains in-frame clones alone and is incomplete. The profile shows 45,000 to 65,000 clones, roughly 89% of them singletons. Material: PBMCs. Every receptor here comes from a woman under 30 in good health and CMV-seronegative.

The rearrangement links TRBV4-1 to TRBJ2-7, with TRBD2 identical over 7 bases. The CDR3 length is 15 residues. Germline loops: CDR1 MGHRA, CDR2 YSYEKL. The J segment lost 5 bases and the V segment lost 1 base, leaving 8 bases of the junction unmatched. CDR3 DNA sequence: TGCGCCAGCAGCCAAGTGGGGGGGAATGTTGACGAGCAGTACTTC. This sequence encodes CASSQVGGNVDEQYF.

V and J are TRBV23-1 and TRBJ1-3; 8 nucleotides agree with TRBD1. TRBV23-1 is classed as an ORF, of uncertain function. V shed 2 bases and J 0 bases; nucleotides not matched to a gene: 9. The length of the CDR3 is 18 residues. For the CDR3, the DNA is TGCGCCAGCAGTCAACCCTGGACAGGGTCTAGCTCTGGAAACACCATATATTTT. Protein product: CASSQPWTGSSSGNTIYF.

J is TRBJ2-3 and V is TRBV29-1; TRBD2 aligns across 10 bases. V lost 5 bases and J lost 0; bases outside the gene matches: 5. The CDR3 is 15 residues long. Germline V gene sequence: CDR1 SQVTM, CDR2 ANQGSEA. The CDR3 sequence is CSVTRTSGSTDTQYF. The CDR3 bases are TGCAGCGTTACTCGGACTAGCGGCAGCACAGATACGCAGTATTTT.

Turning to this clone: Because the CDR3's place on the DNA is in doubt, the DNA is left out and the CDR3 is given as listed by TCRdb. V and J are TRBV21-1 and TRBJ1-1; the table's D call, TRBD1, was not checked against the DNA. TRBV21-1 is reported as a pseudogene. The CDR3 has 17 amino acids, counting both end residues. The CDR3 here is CASSKGVAGGASTEAFF.

The CDR3 loop is CASSSRRTGYTDTQYF. CDR3 sequence (DNA): TGTGCCAGTAGTTCCCGTCGGACAGGGTACACAGATACGCAGTATTTT. This chain joins TRBV19 and TRBJ2-3; 8 nucleotides line up with TRBD1. The CDR3 totals 16 residues. Germline values: CDR1 LNHDA, CDR2 SQIVND (reference sequence). V was clipped by 5 bases and J by 2 bases; unmatched bases: 9. Full variable domain (missing parts from reference TRBV19 and TRBJ2-3): DGGITQSPKYLFRKEGQNVTLSCEQNLNHDAMYWYRQDPGQGLRLIYYSQIVNDFQKGDIAEGYSVSREKKESFPLTVTSAQKNPTAFYLCASSSRRTGYTDTQYFGPGTRLTVL.

The genes are TRBV11-2 and TRBJ1-2; TRBD1 agrees at 8 bases. Germline V gives CDR1 SGHAT, CDR2 FQNNGV. V lost 3 bases, J lost 8 bases, and 5 bases stayed unmatched. The CDR3 covers 13 residues. DNA of the CDR3: TGTGCCAGCAGCTTTGGACAGGGAGAAGGCTACACCTTC. Protein sequence: CASSFGQGEGYTF.

The chain couples TRBV30 to TRBJ1-5, with no clear D. The germline CDR1 and CDR2 sequences are GTSNPN and SVGIG (reference sequence). The CDR3 totals 14 residues. V was shortened by 5 bases and J by 2 bases, with 13 bases between the two germline ends. In DNA form, the CDR3 reads TGTGCCTGGCGCGGTCCGAAGGGCAATCAGCCCCAGCATTTT. This gives the protein CAWRGPKGNQPQHF.

CDR3 protein: CASSPMRQGAYEQYF. As DNA, the CDR3 is TGTGCCAGCAGTCCCATGAGACAGGGGGCCTACGAGCAGTACTTC. The chain links TRBV28 to TRBJ2-7, with 9 bases fitting TRBD1. CDR3 length equals 15 residues. V gave up 5 bases and J gave up 2 bases; unmatched junction bases: 7. The V gene's germline CDR1 is MDHEN and CDR2 SYDVKM.

This sequence joins TRBV30 and TRBJ1-1; tentatively, D is TRBD1 (5 bases). V was clipped by 2 bases and J by 1 base, with 11 bases between them. This CDR3 contains 14 residues. CDR1 and CDR2 from the germline V gene are GTSNPN and SVGIG (reference sequence). The CDR3 is CAWSSGGGNTEAFF. CDR3 DNA: TGTGCCTGGAGTAGTGGGGGGGGGAACACTGAAGCTTTCTTT.

V and J are TRBV29-1 and TRBJ2-2; 10 nucleotides line up with TRBD1. V shed 7 bases, J shed 6 bases, and the junction held 8 bases outside the gene matches. Looked up from germline, CDR1 is SQVTM and CDR2 is ANQGSEA. CDR3 size: 14 residues. The chain's CDR3 is CSARPGTGAGELFF. The CDR3, as DNA: TGCAGCGCTCGCCCCGGGACAGGGGCCGGGGAGCTGTTTTTT.

V usage is TRBV6-6 and J usage is TRBJ1-2; the match to TRBD1 covers 7 bases. Looked up from germline, CDR1 is MNHNY and CDR2 is SVGAGI (reference sequence). The CDR3 length is 13 residues. The V gene end was trimmed by 10 bases and the J gene end by 8 bases; junction bases not matched to a gene: 13. The CDR3 nucleotides are TGTGCCACCACGCAGGGTAGGGGGCGAGGCTACACCTTC. It yields the protein CATTQGRGRGYTF.

This chain connects TRBV7-8 to TRBJ2-2; tentative D call: TRBD2 (7 bases). The CDR3 is 19 amino acids. Germline V gene lookup returns CDR1 SGHVS and CDR2 FQNEAQ. V was trimmed by 0 bases and J by 2 bases, leaving 19 bases between them. The CDR3 DNA sequence: TGTGCCAGCAGCTTAGCATCGCGGGGGCTGGGGTCAAACACCGGGGAGCTGTTTTTT. It is translated as CASSLASRGLGSNTGELFF.

The rearrangement joins TRBV30 to TRBJ1-3, with 8 nucleotides matching TRBD1. V lost 3 bases and J lost 2; bases outside the gene matches: 6. Germline CDR1 is GTSNPN and CDR2 is SVGIG (reference sequence). The CDR3 extends over 15 amino acids. In DNA form, the CDR3 reads TGTGCCTGGAGATATATGACAGGGGCTGGAAACACCATATATTTT. Translation gives CAWRYMTGAGNTIYF.

The chain uses TRBV4-2 and TRBJ2-1; 9 bases line up with TRBD2. V shed 3 bases, J shed 4 bases, and the junction held 4 bases outside the gene matches. CDR3 size: 15 residues. Germline V gives CDR1 LGHNA, CDR2 YNFKEQ. The CDR3 sequence is CASSHLAGEYNEQFF. The CDR3 nucleotides read TGTGCCAGCAGCCATTTAGCGGGAGAGTACAATGAGCAGTTCTTC.

The J gene is TRBJ2-2, the V gene TRBV28; the D is unclear. The CDR3 spans 13 residues. From germline, CDR1 is MDHEN and CDR2 SYDVKM. Trimming removed 7 bases from V and 4 bases from J, with 10 bases in between. DNA of the CDR3: TGTGCCAGCATAGAGATTTCCACCGGGGAGCTGTTTTTT. Its protein product is CASIEISTGELFF. The variable domain in full, with the rest retrieved from reference TRBV28 and TRBJ2-2, is DVKVTQSSRYLVKRTGEKVFLECVQDMDHENMFWYRQDPGLGLRLIYFSYDVKMKEKGDIPEGYSVSREKKERFSLILESASTNQTSMYLCASIEISTGELFFGEGSRLTVL.

The rearrangement uses TRBV15 and TRBJ1-4; D is ambiguous. There are 15 residues in the CDR3. Trimming left V 0 bases short and J 3 bases short, with 8 bases between. In germline, CDR1 is LNHNV, CDR2 YYDKDF (reference sequence). The CDR3 DNA reads TGTGCCACCAGCAGAGAGCTCCAGTCTAATGAAAAACTGTTTTTT. Protein product: CATSRELQSNEKLFF.